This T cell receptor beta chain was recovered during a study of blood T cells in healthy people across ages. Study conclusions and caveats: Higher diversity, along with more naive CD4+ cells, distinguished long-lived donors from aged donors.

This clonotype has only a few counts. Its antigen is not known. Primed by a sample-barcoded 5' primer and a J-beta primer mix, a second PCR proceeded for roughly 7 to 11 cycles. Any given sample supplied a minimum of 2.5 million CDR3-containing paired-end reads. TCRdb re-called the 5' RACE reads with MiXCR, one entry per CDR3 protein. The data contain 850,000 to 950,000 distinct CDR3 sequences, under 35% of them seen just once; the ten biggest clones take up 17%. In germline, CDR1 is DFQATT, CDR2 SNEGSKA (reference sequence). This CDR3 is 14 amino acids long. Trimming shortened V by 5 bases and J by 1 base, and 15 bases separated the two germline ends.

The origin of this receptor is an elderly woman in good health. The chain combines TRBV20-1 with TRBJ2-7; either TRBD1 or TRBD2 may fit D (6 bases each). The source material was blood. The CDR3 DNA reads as TGCAGTGCTGCAGGGAGGCAGGGGTCCTACGAGCAGTACTTC. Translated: CSAAGRQGSYEQYF.